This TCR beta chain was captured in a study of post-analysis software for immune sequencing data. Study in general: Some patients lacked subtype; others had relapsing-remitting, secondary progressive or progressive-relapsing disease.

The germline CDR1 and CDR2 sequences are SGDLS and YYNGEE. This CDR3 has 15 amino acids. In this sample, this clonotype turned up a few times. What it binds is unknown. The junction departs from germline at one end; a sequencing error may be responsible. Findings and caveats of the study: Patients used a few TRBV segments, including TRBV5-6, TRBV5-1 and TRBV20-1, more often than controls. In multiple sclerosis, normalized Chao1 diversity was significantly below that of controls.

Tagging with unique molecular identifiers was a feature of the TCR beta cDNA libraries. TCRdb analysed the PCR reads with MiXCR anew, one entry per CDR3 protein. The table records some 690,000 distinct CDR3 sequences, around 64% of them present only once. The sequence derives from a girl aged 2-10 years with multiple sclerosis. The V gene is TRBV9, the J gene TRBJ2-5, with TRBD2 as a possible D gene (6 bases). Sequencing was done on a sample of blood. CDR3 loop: CASSASGWGVEIQYF. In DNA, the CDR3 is TGTGCCAGCAGCGCAAGTGGCTGGGGGGTAGAGATCCAGTACTTC.